Included here is one T cell receptor (beta chain) sequence, with context. Single viable CD3+CD4+CD8-CD45RO+ cells were sorted as the memory CD4+ T cells. CMV serostatus came from serum IgG against pp150, pp28, p38, p52. After thawing, CD4+ T cells were positively selected. This record belongs to a study of memory CD4+ T cells and cytomegalovirus serostatus. Study background: This sample comes from healthy Belgian adults, 9 CMV seropositive, 20 to 25 seronegative.

TCRdb's table, derived via immunoSEQ multiplex PCR, lists solely in-frame clones and lacks some. The sample has about 43,000 clones; roughly 80% are singletons. V shed 3 bases and J shed 9 bases, with 13 bases lying between them. The CDR3 spans 13 residues. From germline, CDR1 is SGHNT and CDR2 YYREEE (reference sequence). This receptor was identified in an adult in good health and CMV-seronegative. Specimen: memory CD4+ T cells from blood. This chain uses TRBV5-4 with TRBJ2-1, with a weak D call TRBD2 (6 bases). The CDR3: CASSWTKGAEQFF. Written as DNA, the CDR3 is TGTGCCAGCAGCTGGACTAAGGGTGCTGAGCAGTTCTTC.